This T cell receptor beta chain was profiled in a study of cytomegalovirus exposure and HLA in healthy donors. The CDR3 length is 15 residues. CDR1 and CDR2 (germline): SGHNT, YYREEE (reference sequence). Trimming cost V 2 bases and J 2 bases, with 8 bases left between them. Researchers ran the PCR with 60 Vbeta and 13 Jbeta primers. This table comes from immunoSEQ multiplex PCR, and its TCRdb copy is limited to in-frame clones, with some not included. The sample records roughly 90,000 clones, more than 70% being singletons. This clone was picked up a small number of times. Its antigen is currently unknown. Broader study findings: For TCR beta chains, V- and J-gene trimming was later linked to a missense DCLRE1C variant.

Sequences were obtained from PBMCs. The chain uses TRBV5-4 and TRBJ2-6; D is ambiguous. This TCR derives from a man in his late teens or twenties in good health and CMV-seronegative. DNA of the CDR3: TGTGCCAGCAGCTTCGTCCAGGCTGGGGCCAACGTCCTGACTTTC. Translated, it gives CASSFVQAGANVLTF. Full variable domain (outside the CDR3, taken from reference TRBV5-4 and TRBJ2-6): ETGVTQSPTHLIKTRGQQVTLRCSSQSGHNTVSWYQQALGQGPQFIFQYYREEENGRGNFPPRFSGLQFPNYSSELNVNALELDDSALYLCASSFVQAGANVLTFGAGSRLTVL.